This T cell receptor (beta chain) was retrieved from a study of shared clonotypes between healthy human individuals. This clone was counted a few times. Only in-frame clones appear in the TCRdb table, and some are missing; sequencing was by immunoSEQ multiplex PCR. The data show hundreds of thousands of clones, around 92% seen once. CD45RO-negative, CCR7-positively selected cells formed the naive CD8 fraction, excluding terminally differentiated effector memory CD45RA+ cells. Germline V gene sequence: CDR1 MNHNY, CDR2 SVGAGI (reference sequence). The CDR3 totals 16 residues. With 10 bases clipped from V and 0 bases from J, the junction kept 11 bases outside the gene matches.

The genes are TRBV6-6 and TRBJ1-5; 8 bases agree with TRBD1. Sequenced: naive CD8+ T cells sorted from blood. The TCR sequence derives from a man younger than 40 in good health. CDR3 protein: CATTDRGRPSNQPQHF. CDR3 sequence (DNA): TGTGCCACCACCGACAGGGGCCGACCTAGCAATCAGCCCCAGCATTTT.